Given below is one TCR beta chain in context. This sample was taken from a study of blood T cell repertoires in COVID-19. In the study's own analysis: Reference gene primers were amplified, and this amplification served to estimate nucleated cell counts. Clones were sequenced by immunoSEQ multiplex PCR, and TCRdb holds only the in-frame ones, with some missing. That table furnishes V, J and clone size, whereas the DNA furnished D and trimming. The sample includes about 230,000 clones, around four fifths of them seen just once. The CDR3 covers 14 residues. Germline-derived CDR1 and CDR2 are SGDLS and YYNGEE. V was shortened by 4 bases and J by 5 bases, with 12 bases between the two germline ends.

The receptor comes from a woman aged 70-85 years with active or convalescent COVID-19. Sequenced input: peripheral blood. The V and J genes are TRBV9 and TRBJ2-2; D is possibly TRBD1 (5 bases). In DNA form, the CDR3 reads TGTGCCAGCAGCCCACGACAGACTACCGGGGAGCTGTTTTTT. As protein: CASSPRQTTGELFF.